What follows are 27 T cell receptor beta chains derived from one specimen sequenced in a study of T-cell memory formation after mild COVID-19. TCRdb independently ran MiXCR on the 5' RACE reads; one entry per CDR3 protein. This sample has roughly 200,000 distinct CDR3 sequences; more than 8% occur once, and the top ten carry around 3.3%. Sequencing was done on a sample of PBMCs or a T cell subset sorted from them (not recorded which). Receptors originate from a man between 18 and 35 years old who had mild COVID-19 (a few samples of this study predate the infection). Cell type and time point are not known.

CDR3 residues: CSGLLENTEAFF. CDR3 nucleotides: TGCAGCGGCCTACTGGAGAACACTGAAGCTTTCTTT. The genes are TRBV29-1 and TRBJ1-1, with D unclear. The germline V and J ends were trimmed by 7 bases and 1 base, with 10 bases remaining between them. This CDR3 comprises 12 residues. Germline CDR1 is SQVTM and CDR2 is ANQGSEA.

In this sample, this clonotype turned up once. The rearrangement links TRBV7-9 to TRBJ1-1; D ambiguous. With 3 bases removed from V and 6 bases from J, the gap between germline ends came to 8 bases. Germline V gene lookup returns CDR1 SEHNR and CDR2 FQNEAQ (reference sequence). The CDR3 loop spans 12 amino acids. This chain's CDR3 is CASSFTEPEAFF. The CDR3 bases are TGTGCCAGCAGCTTTACGGAGCCTGAAGCTTTCTTT.

The CDR3 bases are TGTGCCAGCAGTCCCTCGGGACAGGGAAACTACGAGCAGTACGTC. Its protein product is CASSPSGQGNYEQYV. The rearrangement links TRBV28 to TRBJ2-7, with TRBD1 identical over 9 bases. The CDR3 extends over 15 amino acids. V shed 5 bases and J 3 bases; nucleotides not matched to a gene: 8. Germline V gene data show CDR1 as MDHEN and CDR2 as SYDVKM.

V and J are TRBV28 and TRBJ2-1, with D possibly being TRBD1 (6 bases). Between the trimmed V and J ends, which lost 5 bases and 2 bases, there was a span of 16 bases. Germline V gene lookup returns CDR1 MDHEN and CDR2 SYDVKM. The CDR3 sequence is 16 residues long. The CDR3 coding sequence is TGTGCCAGCAGTGGGACACAGGGTTCGCCCTACAATGAGCAGTTCTTC. This codes for CASSGTQGSPYNEQFF. Complete variable domain (other parts from reference TRBV28 and TRBJ2-1): DVKVTQSSRYLVKRTGEKVFLECVQDMDHENMFWYRQDPGLGLRLIYFSYDVKMKEKGDIPEGYSVSREKKERFSLILESASTNQTSMYLCASSGTQGSPYNEQFFGPGTRLTVL.

The rearrangement uses TRBV10-3 and TRBJ1-6; 7 bases match TRBD1. J lost 10 bases, V lost 10 bases, and 7 bases had no gene match. Germline V gives CDR1 ENHRY, CDR2 SYGVKD. The CDR3 contains 12 residues. The CDR3 reads CATGTEGSPLHF. The CDR3 nucleotides are TGTGCCACCGGGACAGAAGGGTCACCCCTCCACTTT.

This clonotype was recorded at least ten times. The gene calls are TRBV4-2 and TRBJ1-1; perhaps TRBD1 as D (5 bases). The length of the CDR3 is 14 residues. The germline gives CDR1 LGHNA, CDR2 YNFKEQ. V was pared by 0 bases and J by 4 bases, with 9 bases between. The CDR3 DNA follows: TGTGCCAGCAGCCAAGAAGCGGGGGGCACTGAAGCTTTCTTT. Protein: CASSQEAGGTEAFF.

This clonotype was found many times. The gene calls are TRBV5-1 and TRBJ1-1; 11 nucleotides agree with TRBD1. V was clipped by 2 bases and J by 4 bases; unmatched bases: 10. Germline lookup yields CDR1 SGHRS and CDR2 YFSETQ. CDR3 size: 17 residues. CDR3 region: CASSFNRDRGSVTEAFF. The DNA of the CDR3 is TGCGCCAGCAGCTTTAACCGGGACAGGGGGTCGGTCACTGAAGCTTTCTTT.

The chain joins TRBV4-1 to TRBJ2-2; a possible D gene is TRBD1 (5 bases). The length of the CDR3 is 15 residues. Trimming pared 1 base from V and 4 bases from J, leaving 10 bases between. Germline V gene lookup returns CDR1 MGHRA and CDR2 YSYEKL. The CDR3 is CASSQVGAVTGELFF. Here the CDR3 DNA reads TGCGCCAGCAGCCAAGTTGGGGCGGTCACCGGGGAGCTGTTTTTT.

The rearrangement uses TRBV5-1 and TRBJ2-5; the match to TRBD2 covers 13 bases. The junction had 16 bases not matched to a gene; V was cut back by 4 bases and J by 4 bases. Germline lookup yields CDR1 SGHRS and CDR2 YFSETQ. This CDR3 has 19 amino acids. DNA for the CDR3: TGCGCCAGCAGCCCCAGAAGGTCCACTAGCGGGGGGGCATCAGAGACCCAGTACTTC. Amino acids: CASSPRRSTSGGASETQYF.

The V call is TRBV6-5, the J call TRBJ1-6; 9 bases are a match to TRBD1. The CDR3 has 15 amino acids. Germline V CDR1 and CDR2: MNHEY, SVGAGI. Losses at the gene ends were 1 base for V and 7 bases for J; bases not matched to a gene: 2. The DNA of the CDR3 is TGTGCCAGCAGTTACTTTGGACAGGGGAATTCACCCCTCCACTTT. Protein product: CASSYFGQGNSPLHF.

This clonotype has just a few counts. This chain uses TRBV11-1 with TRBJ2-1, with 7 bases lining up with TRBD2. CDR1 SGHAT and CDR2 FQDESV come from the germline V gene (reference sequence). The trim removed 5 bases at V and 6 bases at J, leaving 16 bases unmatched. The CDR3 runs 17 residues. CDR3 in DNA: TGTGCCAGCAGCCCATTCAGCGGGACGGGTCGATTCAATGAGCAGTTCTTC. Its translation: CASSPFSGTGRFNEQFF. The variable domain in full, completed from reference TRBV11-1 and TRBJ2-1, reads EAEVAQSPRYKITEKSQAVAFWCDPISGHATLYWYRQILGQGPELLVQFQDESVVDDSQLPKDRFSAERLKGVDSTLKIQPAELGDSAMYLCASSPFSGTGRFNEQFFGPGTRLTVL.

The rearrangement uses TRBV28 and TRBJ1-4, with unresolved D. The CDR3 loop spans 13 amino acids. V lost 8 bases to trimming and J lost 2 bases, with 9 bases between them. Germline loops: CDR1 MDHEN, CDR2 SYDVKM. CDR3 loop: CASYRETNEKLFF. The CDR3 DNA reads TGTGCCAGCTATCGGGAGACTAATGAAAAACTGTTTTTT.

In this sample, this clonotype turned up many times. V and J are TRBV19 and TRBJ1-5, with unresolved D. V was trimmed by 1 base and J by 7 bases, leaving 14 bases between them. The germline V gene has CDR1 LNHDA and CDR2 SQIVND (reference sequence). This CDR3 contains 15 residues. The CDR3 loop reads CASSIVWSSEQPQHF. The DNA for the CDR3 is TGTGCCAGTAGTATAGTGTGGTCATCCGAACAGCCCCAGCATTTT.

The sample holds a few counts of this clonotype. The chain is built from TRBV7-9 and TRBJ2-3, with TRBD2 matching over 11 bases. CDR1 is SEHNR and CDR2 is FQNEAQ in the germline V gene (reference sequence). This CDR3 spans 16 amino acids. The junction had 10 bases not matched to a gene; V was cut back by 11 bases and J by 0 bases. CDR3 region: CAANPGLAVSTDTQYF. The CDR3 region has the DNA TGTGCCGCTAACCCGGGACTAGCGGTGAGCACAGATACGCAGTATTTT.

This clonotype was detected a few times. The chain carries TRBV11-2 and TRBJ2-5, with D unclear. V shed 5 bases and J shed 9 bases, with 16 bases lying between them. Germline values: CDR1 SGHAT, CDR2 FQNNGV. The CDR3 has 13 residues. In nucleotides, the CDR3 is TGTGCCAGCAGCGACTTGACCCGGGTGGCCCAGTACTTC. Translating gives CASSDLTRVAQYF. The whole variable domain, filled in from reference TRBV11-2 and TRBJ2-5, reads EAGVAQSPRYKIIEKRQSVAFWCNPISGHATLYWYQQILGQGPKLLIQFQNNGVVDDSQLPKDRFSAERLKGVDSTLKIQPAKLEDSAVYLCASSDLTRVAQYFGPGTRLLVL.

Only a few counts were recorded for this clonotype. The chain recombines TRBV5-1 with TRBJ2-3; TRBD2 agrees at 8 bases. The CDR3 has 15 amino acids. Germline V gives CDR1 SGHRS, CDR2 YFSETQ. Trimming took 5 bases from V and 2 from J; bases not matched to a gene: 7. The CDR3 protein is CASRDLAGITDTQYF. The CDR3 nucleotides are TGCGCCAGCAGGGATCTAGCGGGCATCACAGATACGCAGTATTTT.

This clonotype was recorded at least ten times. This chain uses TRBV29-1 with TRBJ2-5; D unclear. The CDR3 covers 12 residues. V lost 6 bases and J 1 base, leaving 9 bases between the germline ends. Looked up from germline, CDR1 is SQVTM and CDR2 is ANQGSEA. The CDR3 reads CSVAVSQETQYF. The CDR3 bases are TGCAGCGTCGCTGTTTCCCAAGAGACCCAGTACTTC.

This clonotype showed up just a few times. This chain uses TRBV12-3 or TRBV12-4 with TRBJ2-7; no definite D call. The length of the CDR3 is 14 residues. The germline V and J ends were trimmed by 3 bases and 1 base, with 10 bases remaining between them. CDR3 sequence: CASSFFSSSYEQYF. The CDR3 bases are TGTGCCAGCAGTTTTTTCAGTTCGTCCTACGAGCAGTACTTC.

The genes are TRBV3-1 and TRBJ2-3, with D perhaps given as TRBD1 or TRBD2 (5 bases each). V was shortened by 6 bases and J by 1 base, with 14 bases between the two germline ends. CDR3 length: 15 residues. CDR1 and CDR2 from the germline V gene are LGHDT and YNNKEL (reference sequence). DNA of the CDR3: TGTGCCAGCAGACGGGACCTACGAGGCACAGATACGCAGTATTTT. Protein sequence: CASRRDLRGTDTQYF.

This clonotype showed up just a few times. This chain links TRBV6-6 with TRBJ1-2, with no clear D. Germline-derived CDR1 and CDR2 are MNHNY and SVGAGI (reference sequence). This CDR3 comprises 14 residues. V was pared by 0 bases and J by 3 bases, with 8 bases between. The CDR3 coding sequence is TGTGCCAGCAGTTACTCAGGGTCTGACTATGGCTACACCTTC. Translating it yields CASSYSGSDYGYTF.

The count of this clonotype is one. The chain recombines TRBV18 with TRBJ2-3, with 11 bases aligning to TRBD1. This CDR3 is built from 15 residues. Trimming at V came to 3 bases and at J to 6 bases, leaving 5 bases not matched to a gene. CDR1 is KGHSH and CDR2 is LQKENI in the germline V gene. CDR3 loop: CASSPRTGGADTQYF. Here the CDR3 DNA reads TGTGCCAGCTCACCTCGGACAGGGGGCGCCGATACGCAGTATTTT.

This clonotype was seen a few times. The chain combines TRBV7-2 with TRBJ1-5; possibly TRBD1 for D (5 bases). This CDR3 spans 14 amino acids. The ends were cut back, 1 base at V and 5 bases at J, with 9 bases in the middle. The germline CDR1 and CDR2 sequences are SGHTA and FQGNSA. CDR3 coding DNA: TGTGCCAGCAGCTTAGTTGCGGGGGATCAGCCCCAGCATTTT. This translates into CASSLVAGDQPQHF.

This clonotype has a handful of counts. The chain is built from TRBV5-1 and TRBJ1-5, with TRBD1 as a possible D gene (5 bases). This CDR3 contains 15 residues. The germline V gene encodes CDR1 SGHRS and CDR2 YFSETQ. Trimming pared 4 bases from V and 0 bases from J, leaving 11 bases between. For the CDR3, the DNA is TGCGCCAGCAGCCCCGGGGCAGATAGCAATCAGCCCCAGCATTTT. Encoded protein: CASSPGADSNQPQHF.

J is TRBJ2-5 and V is TRBV5-1, with 10 bases aligning to TRBD2. Germline loops: CDR1 SGHRS, CDR2 YFSETQ. Unmatched junction bases numbered 12, after V lost 3 bases and J lost 1 base. This CDR3 comprises 18 residues. Written as DNA, the CDR3 is TGCGCCAGCAGCTGGCTCCCCCGGACTAGCGGCTCCCAAGAGACCCAGTACTTC. This codes for CASSWLPRTSGSQETQYF.

This clonotype was picked up a small number of times. CDR3 nucleotides: TGCGCCAGCAGCTTGGAGGCTGGGGCCGGCGGTGCGACCCAGTACTTC. Its protein product is CASSLEAGAGGATQYF. The V and J genes are TRBV5-1 and TRBJ2-5, with a tentative D call TRBD1 (5 bases). Trimming removed 0 bases from V and 7 bases from J, with 19 bases in between. Per germline, CDR1 SGHRS and CDR2 YFSETQ. This CDR3 has 16 amino acids. Together with reference TRBV5-1 and TRBJ2-5, the CDR3 gives the full variable domain: KAGVTQTPRYLIKTRGQQVTLSCSPISGHRSVSWYQQTPGQGLQFLFEYFSETQRNKGNFPGRFSGRQFSNSRSEMNVSTLELGDSALYLCASSLEAGAGGATQYFGPGTRLLVL.

This clonotype occurred a few times. The chain is built from TRBV19 and TRBJ2-7; D not resolved. The CDR3 has 13 residues. CDR1 is LNHDA, CDR2 SQIVND, per germline (reference sequence). V dropped 3 bases and J dropped 6 bases, with 12 bases sitting between them. The DNA of the CDR3 is TGTGCCAGTAGTATTCTGGGGATGGGCGAGCAGTACGTC. Protein sequence: CASSILGMGEQYV.

This clonotype has a count of ten or more. CDR3 DNA sequence: TGCAGCGTTGTTCTACACAATGAGCAGTTCTTC. It is translated as CSVVLHNEQFF. The chain uses TRBV29-1 and TRBJ2-1; no reliable D call. Between the trimmed V and J ends, which lost 4 bases and 5 bases, there was a span of 6 bases. Germline CDR1 reads SQVTM; CDR2 reads ANQGSEA. This CDR3 is 11 amino acids long.